A selection of T cell receptor beta chains follows, all from one sample in a study of cytomegalovirus exposure and HLA in healthy donors. Clones were sequenced by immunoSEQ multiplex PCR, and TCRdb holds only the in-frame ones, with some missing. The table lists around 200,000 clones, around 80% of them singletons. Sequenced material: PBMCs. Receptors were obtained from a woman between 55 and 75 years old in good health and CMV-seropositive. Each CDR3 is given without its conserved first and last residue. The order of the fields is V gene, J gene, CDR3 length, CDR3 protein.

TRBV7-3	TRBJ2-7	12	ASSLGEWTYEQY
TRBV11-1	TRBJ1-6	12	ASGRPGPNSPLH
TRBV4-1	TRBJ2-5	14	ASSRHGIEEVRAQY
TRBV19	TRBJ2-1	12	ASGISGVGNEQF
TRBV7-8	TRBJ2-7	14	ASSLVGGRIGYEQY
TRBV28	TRBJ1-5	12	ASSFSSMRQPQH
TRBV7-7	TRBJ1-3	11	ASTPGPGNTIY
TRBV4-3	TRBJ1-1	12	ASSQDEGYTEAF
TRBV9	TRBJ1-1	14	ASSVGMAPMNTEAF
TRBV7-3	TRBJ2-7	13	ASSPLAGGPGEQY
TRBV30	TRBJ2-2	15	AWSVKRHTRNTGELF
TRBV18	TRBJ1-2	12	ASSTEASTYGYT
TRBV28	TRBJ2-5	13	ASSLVPSPQETQY
TRBV28	TRBJ2-1	13	ASSPAPVGYNEQF
TRBV10-3	TRBJ2-1	12	AISPSVLNSEQF
TRBV4-2	TRBJ2-2	13	ASSQEVSGAGELF
TRBV27	TRBJ2-1	17	ASSLAPRPGQGWYNEQF
TRBV11-2	TRBJ1-3	10	ASSLAGNTIY
TRBV9	TRBJ1-1	12	ASTRDRAGTEAF
TRBV4-3	TRBJ1-6	15	ASSQSPQGVGNSPLH
TRBV5-6	TRBJ2-6	16	ASRKDRVGLSGANGLT
TRBV7-8	TRBJ2-7	11	ASGRQGAYEQY
TRBV6-5	TRBJ2-3	13	ASRMGQGIADTQY
TRBV19	TRBJ2-7	10	ASSTQGNEQY
TRBV10-3	TRBJ1-2	10	AALQGTYGYT
TRBV7-2	TRBJ2-7	14	ASSLVGSGSTGEQY
TRBV28	TRBJ2-7	13	ASSAPWAAAYEQY